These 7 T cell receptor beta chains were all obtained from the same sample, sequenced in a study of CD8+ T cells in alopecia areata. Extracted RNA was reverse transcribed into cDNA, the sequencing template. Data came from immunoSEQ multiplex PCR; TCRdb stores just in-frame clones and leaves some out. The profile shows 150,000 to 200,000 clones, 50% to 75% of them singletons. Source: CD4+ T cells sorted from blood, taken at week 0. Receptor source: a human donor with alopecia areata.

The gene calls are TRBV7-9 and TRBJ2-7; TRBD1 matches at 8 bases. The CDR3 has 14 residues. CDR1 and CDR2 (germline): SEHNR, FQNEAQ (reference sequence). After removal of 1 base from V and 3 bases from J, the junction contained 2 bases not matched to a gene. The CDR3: CASSLGGQDYEQYF. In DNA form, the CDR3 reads TGTGCCAGCAGCTTAGGGGGACAGGACTACGAGCAGTACTTC.

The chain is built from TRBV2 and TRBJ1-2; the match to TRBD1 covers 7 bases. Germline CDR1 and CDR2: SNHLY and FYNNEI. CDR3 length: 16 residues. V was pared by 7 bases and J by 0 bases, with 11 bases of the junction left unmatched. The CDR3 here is CASNGQAALANYGYTF. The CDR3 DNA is TGTGCCAGCAACGGACAGGCGGCTCTCGCTAACTATGGCTACACCTTC. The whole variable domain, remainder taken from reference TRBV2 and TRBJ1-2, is EPEVTQTPSHQVTQMGQEVILRCVPISNHLYFYWYRQILGQKVEFLVSFYNNEISEKSEIFDDQFSVERPDGSNFTLKIRSTKLEDSAMYFCASNGQAALANYGYTFGSGTRLTVV.

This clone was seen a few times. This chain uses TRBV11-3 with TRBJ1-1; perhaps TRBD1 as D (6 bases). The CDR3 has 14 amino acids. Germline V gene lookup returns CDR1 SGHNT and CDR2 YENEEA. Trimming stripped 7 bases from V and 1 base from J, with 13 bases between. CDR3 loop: CASKGDKKNTEAFF. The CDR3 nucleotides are TGTGCCAGCAAGGGGGACAAAAAGAACACTGAAGCTTTCTTT.

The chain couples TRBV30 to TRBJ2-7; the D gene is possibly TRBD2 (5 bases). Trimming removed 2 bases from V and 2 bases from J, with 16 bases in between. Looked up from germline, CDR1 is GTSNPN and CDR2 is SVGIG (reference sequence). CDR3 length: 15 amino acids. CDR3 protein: CAWSRLGRDPYEQYF. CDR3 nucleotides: TGTGCCTGGAGTCGCCTCGGACGGGATCCCTACGAGCAGTACTTC. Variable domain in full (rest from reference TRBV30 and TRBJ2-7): SQTIHQWPATLVQPVGSPLSLECTVEGTSNPNLYWYRQAAGRGLQLLFYSVGIGQISSEVPQNLSASRPQDRQFILSSKKLLLSDSGFYLCAWSRLGRDPYEQYFGPGTRLTVT.

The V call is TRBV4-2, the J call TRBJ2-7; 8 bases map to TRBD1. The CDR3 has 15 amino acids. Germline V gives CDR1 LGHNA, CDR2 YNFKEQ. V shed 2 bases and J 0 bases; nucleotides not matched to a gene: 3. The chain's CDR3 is CASSQWDRSSYEQYF. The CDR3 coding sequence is TGTGCCAGCAGCCAATGGGACAGGAGCTCCTACGAGCAGTACTTC.

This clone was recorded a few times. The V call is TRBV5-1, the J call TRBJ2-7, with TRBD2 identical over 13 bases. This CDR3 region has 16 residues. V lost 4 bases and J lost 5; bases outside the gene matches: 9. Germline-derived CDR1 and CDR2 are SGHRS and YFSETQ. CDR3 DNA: TGCGCCAGCAGCGGGGGACTAGCGGGGCGGTTCGACGAGCAGTACTTC. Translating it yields CASSGGLAGRFDEQYF. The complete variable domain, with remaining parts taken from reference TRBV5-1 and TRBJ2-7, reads KAGVTQTPRYLIKTRGQQVTLSCSPISGHRSVSWYQQTPGQGLQFLFEYFSETQRNKGNFPGRFSGRQFSNSRSEMNVSTLELGDSALYLCASSGGLAGRFDEQYFGPGTRLTVT.

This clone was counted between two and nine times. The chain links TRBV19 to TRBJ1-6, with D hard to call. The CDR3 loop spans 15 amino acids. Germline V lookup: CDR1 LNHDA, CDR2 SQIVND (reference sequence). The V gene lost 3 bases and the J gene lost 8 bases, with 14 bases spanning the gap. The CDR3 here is CASSIGVVVDSPLHF. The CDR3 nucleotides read TGTGCCAGTAGTATTGGGGTTGTAGTGGATTCACCCCTCCACTTT.